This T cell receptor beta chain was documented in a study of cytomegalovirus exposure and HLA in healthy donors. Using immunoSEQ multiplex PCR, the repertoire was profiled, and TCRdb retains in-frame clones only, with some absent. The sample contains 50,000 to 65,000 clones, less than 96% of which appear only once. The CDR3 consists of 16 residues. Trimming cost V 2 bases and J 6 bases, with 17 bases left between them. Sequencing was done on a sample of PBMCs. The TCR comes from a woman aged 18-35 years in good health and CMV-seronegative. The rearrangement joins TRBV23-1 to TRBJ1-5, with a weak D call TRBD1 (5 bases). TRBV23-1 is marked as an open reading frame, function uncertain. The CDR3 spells CASSQNPGLRGQPQHF. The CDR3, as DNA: TGCGCCAGCAGTCAAAACCCGGGCCTTAGGGGTCAGCCCCAGCATTTT.